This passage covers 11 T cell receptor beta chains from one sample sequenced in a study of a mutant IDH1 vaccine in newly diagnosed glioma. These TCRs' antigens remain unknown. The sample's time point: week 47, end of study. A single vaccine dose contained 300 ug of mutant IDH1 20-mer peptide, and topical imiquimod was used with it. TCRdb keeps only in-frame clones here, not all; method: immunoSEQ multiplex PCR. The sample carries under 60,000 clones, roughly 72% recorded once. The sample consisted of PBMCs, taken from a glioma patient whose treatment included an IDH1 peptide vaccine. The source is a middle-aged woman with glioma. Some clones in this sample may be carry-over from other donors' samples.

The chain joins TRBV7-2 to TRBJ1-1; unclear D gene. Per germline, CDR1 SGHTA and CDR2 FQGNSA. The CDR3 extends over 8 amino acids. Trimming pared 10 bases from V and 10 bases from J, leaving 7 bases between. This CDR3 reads CATDVAFF. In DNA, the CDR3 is TGTGCCACCGACGTAGCTTTCTTT.

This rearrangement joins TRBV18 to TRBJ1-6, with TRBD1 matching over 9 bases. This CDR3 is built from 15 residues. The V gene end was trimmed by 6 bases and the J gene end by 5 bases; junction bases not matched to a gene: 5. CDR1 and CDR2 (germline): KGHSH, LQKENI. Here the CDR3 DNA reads TGTGCCAGCTCCCCGGACAGGGGAAATAATTCACCCCTCCACTTT. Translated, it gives CASSPDRGNNSPLHF.

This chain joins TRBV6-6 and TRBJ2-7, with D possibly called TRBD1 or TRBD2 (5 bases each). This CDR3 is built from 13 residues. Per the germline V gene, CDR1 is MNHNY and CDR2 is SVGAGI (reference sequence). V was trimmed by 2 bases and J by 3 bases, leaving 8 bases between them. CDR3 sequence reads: CASSYPGSYEQYF. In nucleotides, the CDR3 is TGTGCCAGCAGTTACCCAGGGAGCTACGAGCAGTACTTC.

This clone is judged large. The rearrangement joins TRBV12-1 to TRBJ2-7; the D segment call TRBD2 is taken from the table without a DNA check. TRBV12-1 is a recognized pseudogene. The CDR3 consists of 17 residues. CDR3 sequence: CASRLRSDGGLSYEQYF. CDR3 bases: TGTGCCAGCAGACTTCGCTCGGATGGAGGACTCTCCTACGAGCAGTACTTC.

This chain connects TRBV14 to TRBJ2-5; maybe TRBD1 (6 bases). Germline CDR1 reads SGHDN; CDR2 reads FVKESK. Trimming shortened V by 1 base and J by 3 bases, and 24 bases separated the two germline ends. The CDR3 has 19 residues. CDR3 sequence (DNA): TGTGCCAGCAGCCAAGGTCACCGGGACCTCAGGGGTGAGGAAGAGACCCAGTACTTC. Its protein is CASSQGHRDLRGEEETQYF.

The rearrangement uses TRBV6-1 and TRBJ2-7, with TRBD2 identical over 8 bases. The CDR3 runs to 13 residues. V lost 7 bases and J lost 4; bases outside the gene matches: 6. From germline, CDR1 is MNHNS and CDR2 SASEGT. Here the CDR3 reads CASTRGGEYEQYF. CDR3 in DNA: TGTGCCAGCACCCGGGGGGGGGAATACGAGCAGTACTTC.

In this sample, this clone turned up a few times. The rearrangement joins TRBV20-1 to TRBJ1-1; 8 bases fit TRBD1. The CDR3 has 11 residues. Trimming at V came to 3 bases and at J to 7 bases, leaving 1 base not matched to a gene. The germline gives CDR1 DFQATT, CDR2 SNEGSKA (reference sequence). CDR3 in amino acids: CSARGTGEAFF. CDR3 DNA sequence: TGCAGTGCTAGGGGGACAGGTGAAGCTTTCTTT.

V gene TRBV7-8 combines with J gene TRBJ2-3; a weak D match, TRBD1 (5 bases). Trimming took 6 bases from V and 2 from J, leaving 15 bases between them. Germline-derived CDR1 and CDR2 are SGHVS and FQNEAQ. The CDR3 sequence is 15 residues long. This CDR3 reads CASSGRRGYTDTQYF. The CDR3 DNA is TGTGCCAGCAGTGGCAGAAGGGGCTACACAGATACGCAGTATTTT.

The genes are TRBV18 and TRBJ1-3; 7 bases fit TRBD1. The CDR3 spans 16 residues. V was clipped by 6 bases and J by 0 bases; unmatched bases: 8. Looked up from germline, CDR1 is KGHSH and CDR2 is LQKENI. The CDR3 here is CASSQGQPSSGNTIYF. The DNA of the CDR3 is TGTGCCAGCTCCCAGGGACAGCCGAGCTCTGGAAACACCATATATTTT.

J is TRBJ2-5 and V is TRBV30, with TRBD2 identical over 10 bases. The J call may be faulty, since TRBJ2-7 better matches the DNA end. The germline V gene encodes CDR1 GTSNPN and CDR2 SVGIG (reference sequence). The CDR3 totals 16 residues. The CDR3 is CAWSVPSGGYSYEQYF. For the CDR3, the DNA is TGTGCCTGGAGTGTACCTAGCGGGGGTTACTCCTACGAGCAGTACTTC.

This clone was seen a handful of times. As DNA, the CDR3 is TGTGCCAGCAGTTACGACAGGGCCGGCTACACCTTC. This translates into CASSYDRAGYTF. The chain employs TRBV6-5 and TRBJ1-2; TRBD1 aligns across 7 bases. Germline V gives CDR1 MNHEY, CDR2 SVGAGI. The V segment lost 2 bases and the J segment 8 bases; nucleotides outside the gene matches: 2. CDR3 length: 12 amino acids.